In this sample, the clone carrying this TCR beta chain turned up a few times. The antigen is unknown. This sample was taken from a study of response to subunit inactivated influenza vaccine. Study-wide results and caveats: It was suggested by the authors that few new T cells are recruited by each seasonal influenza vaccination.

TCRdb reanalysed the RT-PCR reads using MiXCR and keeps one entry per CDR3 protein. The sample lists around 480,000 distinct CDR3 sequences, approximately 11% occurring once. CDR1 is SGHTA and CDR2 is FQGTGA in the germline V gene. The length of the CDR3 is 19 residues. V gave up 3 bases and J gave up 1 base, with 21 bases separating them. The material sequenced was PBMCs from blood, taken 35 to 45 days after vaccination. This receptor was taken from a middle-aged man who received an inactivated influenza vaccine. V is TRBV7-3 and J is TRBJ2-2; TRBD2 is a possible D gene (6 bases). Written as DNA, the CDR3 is TGTGCCAGCAGCTTGTCCATCCGGGGCGGGACCCTGAACACCGGGGAGCTGTTTTTT. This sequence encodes CASSLSIRGGTLNTGELFF. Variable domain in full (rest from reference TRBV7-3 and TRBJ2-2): GAGVSQTPSNKVTEKGKYVELRCDPISGHTALYWYRQSLGQGPEFLIYFQGTGAADDSGLPNDRFFAVRPEGSVSTLKIQRTERGDSAVYLCASSLSIRGGTLNTGELFFGEGSRLTVL.